This T cell receptor (beta chain) came from a study of T-cell memory formation after mild COVID-19. This clonotype was detected only a few times. Germline CDR1 GTSNPN, CDR2 SVGIG (reference sequence). Trimming removed 5 bases from V and 4 bases from J; junction bases left unmatched: 8. This CDR3 is 13 amino acids long. Via MiXCR, TCRdb re-called the 5' RACE reads, giving one row per CDR3 protein. The sample has approximately 490,000 distinct CDR3 sequences, approximately 20% seen once. The material sequenced was PBMCs or a T cell subset sorted from them (not recorded which). The TCR comes from an adult woman who had mild COVID-19 (a few samples of this study predate the infection). Cell type and time point are not known. This rearrangement joins TRBV30 to TRBJ2-7; 7 bases line up with TRBD1. The CDR3 here is CAWGRDRNYEQYF. CDR3 nucleotides: TGTGCCTGGGGCCGGGACAGAAATTACGAGCAGTACTTC. Full variable domain (remainder filled in from reference TRBV30 and TRBJ2-7): SQTIHQWPATLVQPVGSPLSLECTVEGTSNPNLYWYRQAAGRGLQLLFYSVGIGQISSEVPQNLSASRPQDRQFILSSKKLLLSDSGFYLCAWGRDRNYEQYFGPGTRLTVT.